What follows is one T cell receptor beta chain and its context. Clones were sequenced by immunoSEQ multiplex PCR, and TCRdb holds only the in-frame ones, with some missing. The repertoire holds tens of thousands of clones, with around 90% as singletons. These data originate in a study of blood T cell repertoires in COVID-19. The CDR3 runs to 17 residues. The V end was cut by 0 bases, the J end by 10 bases, with 20 bases between. CDR1 is SGDLS and CDR2 is YYNGEE in the germline V gene. The chain joins TRBV9 to TRBJ1-6; D is unclear. The sequence came from a man aged 50-59 years with acute or convalescent COVID-19. Specimen: peripheral blood. CDR3 bases: TGTGCCAGCAGCGTAGATAGAAAGATCGGGGTCGCATCACCCCTCCACTTT. Amino acids: CASSVDRKIGVASPLHF.